This T cell receptor (beta chain) emerged from a study of blood T cell repertoires in COVID-19. Overall study context: Researchers got acute and convalescent COVID-19 samples from the United States, Italy and Spain. From T cells, B-cell-depleted T cells, or PBMCs came the material, which was cDNA or gDNA.

Original data processing: Estimation of nucleated cell counts relied on the amplification of reference gene primers. Some clones are missing from TCRdb's copy, which holds only in-frame ones; the method was immunoSEQ multiplex PCR. V, J and clone size were drawn from that table, and D and trimming were deduced from the DNA. The table has roughly 260,000 clones, about nine tenths seen once. The junction had 8 bases not matched to a gene; V was cut back by 0 bases and J by 4 bases. The CDR3 is made up of 16 amino acids. Germline V gives CDR1 KGHSH, CDR2 LQKENI. The sequenced sample was peripheral blood. The sequence was collected from a woman in her forties or fifties who had recovered from COVID-19. The rearrangement joins TRBV18 to TRBJ2-7; 8 bases align to TRBD2. Written as DNA, the CDR3 is TGTGCCAGCTCACCACCCGGGGGGGACCGTGCATACGAGCAGTACTTC. Protein: CASSPPGGDRAYEQYF. Complete variable domain (other parts from reference TRBV18 and TRBJ2-7): NAGVMQNPRHLVRRRGQEARLRCSPMKGHSHVYWYRQLPEEGLKFMVYLQKENIIDESGMPKERFSAEFPKEGPSILRIQQVVRGDSAAYFCASSPPGGDRAYEQYFGPGTRLTVT.